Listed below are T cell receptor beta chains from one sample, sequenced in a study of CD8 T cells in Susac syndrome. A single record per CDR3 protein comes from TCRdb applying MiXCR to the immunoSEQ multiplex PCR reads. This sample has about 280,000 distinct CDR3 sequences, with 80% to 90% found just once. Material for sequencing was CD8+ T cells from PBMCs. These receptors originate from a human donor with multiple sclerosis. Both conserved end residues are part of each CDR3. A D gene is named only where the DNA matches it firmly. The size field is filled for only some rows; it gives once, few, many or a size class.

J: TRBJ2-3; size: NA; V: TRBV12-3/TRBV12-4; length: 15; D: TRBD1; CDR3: CASSLGQGWPDTQYF; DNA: TGTGCCAGCAGTCTCGGACAGGGGTGGCCGGATACGCAGTATTTT
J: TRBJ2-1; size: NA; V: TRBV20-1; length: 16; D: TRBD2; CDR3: CSAFSGLAGVPGEQFF; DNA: TGCAGTGCTTTCTCCGGACTAGCGGGAGTGCCGGGTGAGCAGTTCTTC
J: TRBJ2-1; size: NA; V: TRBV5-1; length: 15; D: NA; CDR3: CASSFRGALYNEQFF; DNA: TGCGCCAGCAGCTTCAGGGGGGCCTTATACAATGAGCAGTTCTTC
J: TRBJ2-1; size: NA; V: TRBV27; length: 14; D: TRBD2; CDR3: CASSSGLNLNEQFF; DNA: TGTGCCAGCAGTTCGGGACTAAACCTTAATGAGCAGTTCTTC
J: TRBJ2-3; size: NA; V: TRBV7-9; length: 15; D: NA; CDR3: CASSPTTGRQDTQYF; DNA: TGTGCCAGCAGCCCAACGACAGGGAGGCAAGATACGCAGTATTTT
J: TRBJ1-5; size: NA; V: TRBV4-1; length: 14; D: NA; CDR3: CASSQVGENQPQHF; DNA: TGCGCCAGCAGCCAAGTAGGGGAGAATCAGCCCCAGCATTTT
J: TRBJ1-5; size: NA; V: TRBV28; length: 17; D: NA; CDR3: CASSWDQRSYSNQPQHF; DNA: TGTGCCAGCAGTTGGGACCAAAGGTCTTATAGCAATCAGCCCCAGCATTTT
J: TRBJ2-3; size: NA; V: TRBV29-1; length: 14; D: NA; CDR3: CSGAAGSVRDTQYF; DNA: TGCAGCGGGGCGGCAGGGTCTGTCAGAGATACGCAGTATTTT
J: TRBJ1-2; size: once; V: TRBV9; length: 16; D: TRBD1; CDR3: CASSVGGTGTPFGYTF; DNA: TGTGCCAGCAGCGTAGGCGGGACAGGGACCCCTTTCGGCTACACCTTC
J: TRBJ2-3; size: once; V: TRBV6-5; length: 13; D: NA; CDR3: CASSTGYTDTQYF; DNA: TGTGCCAGCAGCACCGGATACACAGATACGCAGTATTTT
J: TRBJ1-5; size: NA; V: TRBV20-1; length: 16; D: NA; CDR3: CSAYPRGIPSNQPQHF; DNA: TGCAGTGCTTACCCACGCGGGATACCCAGCAATCAGCCCCAGCATTTT
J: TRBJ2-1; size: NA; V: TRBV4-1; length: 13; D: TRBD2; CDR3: CASTGRERGEQFF; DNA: TGCGCCAGCACGGGAAGGGAGCGGGGTGAGCAGTTCTTC
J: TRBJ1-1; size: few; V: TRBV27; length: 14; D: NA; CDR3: CASSFGGGGTEAFF; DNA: TGTGCCAGCAGTTTTGGCGGGGGTGGCACTGAAGCTTTCTTT
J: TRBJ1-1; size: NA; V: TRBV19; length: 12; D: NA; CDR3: CATRRSNTEAFF; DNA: TGTGCCACTAGGAGGTCGAACACTGAAGCTTTCTTT
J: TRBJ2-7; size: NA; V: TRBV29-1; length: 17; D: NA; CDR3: CSVAGTLGGTSVNEQYF; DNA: TGCAGCGTGGCCGGGACCCTAGGAGGGACGAGCGTCAACGAGCAGTACTTC
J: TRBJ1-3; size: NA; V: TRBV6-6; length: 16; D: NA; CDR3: CASSYRPLGAGNTIYF; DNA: TGTGCCAGCAGTTACCGACCCCTGGGGGCTGGAAACACCATATATTTT
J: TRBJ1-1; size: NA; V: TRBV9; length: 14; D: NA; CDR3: CASSPTPGAAEAFF; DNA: TGTGCCAGCAGCCCTACTCCCGGGGCTGCTGAAGCTTTCTTT
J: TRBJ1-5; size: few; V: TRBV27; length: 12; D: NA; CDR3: CASSLVGQPQHF; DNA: TGTGCCAGCAGTTTAGTCGGTCAGCCCCAGCATTTT
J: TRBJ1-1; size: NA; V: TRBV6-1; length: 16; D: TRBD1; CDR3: CASRIGQGWKVTEAFF; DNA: TGTGCCAGCAGAATAGGACAGGGATGGAAAGTCACTGAAGCTTTCTTT
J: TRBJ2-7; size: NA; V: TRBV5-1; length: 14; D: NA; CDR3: CASSLGPAGYEQYF; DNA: TGCGCCAGCAGCTTGGGCCCAGCGGGCTACGAGCAGTACTTC
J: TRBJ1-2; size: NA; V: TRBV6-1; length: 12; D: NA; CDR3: CASSPRVLGYTF; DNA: TGTGCCAGCTCTCCCCGGGTATTGGGCTACACCTTC
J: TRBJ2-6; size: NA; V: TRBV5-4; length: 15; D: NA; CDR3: CASSLQGAGANVLTF; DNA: TGTGCCAGCAGCTTGCAAGGGGCTGGGGCCAACGTCCTGACTTTC
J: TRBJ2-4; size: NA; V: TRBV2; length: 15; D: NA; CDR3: CASSAFQLAKNIQYF; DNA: TGTGCCAGCAGTGCCTTTCAGCTAGCCAAAAACATTCAGTACTTC
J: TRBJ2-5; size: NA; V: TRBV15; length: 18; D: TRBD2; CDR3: CATSRVVAGVVYRETQYF; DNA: TGTGCCACCAGCAGAGTGGTAGCGGGAGTGGTTTATCGAGAGACCCAGTACTTC
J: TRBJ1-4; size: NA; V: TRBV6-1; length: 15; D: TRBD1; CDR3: CASATPGQGNEKLFF; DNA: TGTGCCAGCGCTACTCCGGGACAGGGGAATGAAAAACTGTTTTTT
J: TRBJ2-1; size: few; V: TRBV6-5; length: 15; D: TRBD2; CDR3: CASSTSPGGANEQFF; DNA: TGTGCCAGCAGTACTTCTCCGGGAGGGGCCAATGAGCAGTTCTTC
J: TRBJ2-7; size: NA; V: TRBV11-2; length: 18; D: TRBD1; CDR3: CASSLRPGQGVFSYEQYF; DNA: TGTGCCAGCAGCTTAAGGCCAGGACAGGGGGTGTTTTCCTACGAGCAGTACTTC
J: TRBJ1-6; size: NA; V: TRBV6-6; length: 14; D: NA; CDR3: CASRLRGPNSPLHF; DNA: TGTGCCAGCAGACTCAGGGGTCCTAATTCACCCCTCCACTTT
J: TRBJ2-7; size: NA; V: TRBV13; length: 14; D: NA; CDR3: CASSGSWGEVEQYF; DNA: TGTGCCAGCAGCGGCTCTTGGGGGGAAGTCGAGCAGTACTTC
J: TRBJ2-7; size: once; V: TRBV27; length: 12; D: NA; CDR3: CASSLPLAEQYF; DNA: TGTGCCAGCAGTTTACCTCTAGCAGAGCAGTACTTC
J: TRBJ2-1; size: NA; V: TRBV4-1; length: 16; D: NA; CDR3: CASSQGVGEGSNEQFF; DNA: TGCGCCAGCAGCCAAGGGGTCGGGGAAGGGTCCAATGAGCAGTTCTTC
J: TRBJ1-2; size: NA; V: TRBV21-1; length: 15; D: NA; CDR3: CASSKGGNNLYGYTF; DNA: TGTGCCAGCAGCAAAGGTGGGAACAATCTCTATGGCTACACCTTC
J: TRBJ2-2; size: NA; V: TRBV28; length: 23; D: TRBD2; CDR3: CASSFPGTSGTIPLDTNTGELFF; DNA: TGTGCCAGCAGTTTCCCAGGGACTAGCGGGACAATACCCTTAGATACTAACACCGGGGAGCTGTTTTTT
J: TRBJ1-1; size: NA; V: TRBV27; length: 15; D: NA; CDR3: CASMIQVGVNTEAFF; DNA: TGTGCCAGCATGATCCAGGTTGGGGTGAACACTGAAGCTTTCTTT
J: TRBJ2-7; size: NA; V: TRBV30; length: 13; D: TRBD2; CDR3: CAWNYGGDHEQYF; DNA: TGTGCCTGGAATTACGGGGGGGACCACGAGCAGTACTTC
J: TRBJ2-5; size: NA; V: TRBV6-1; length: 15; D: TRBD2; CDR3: CASSVTGLPSLTQYF; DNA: TGTGCCAGCAGTGTAACGGGACTACCCAGCCTGACCCAGTACTTC
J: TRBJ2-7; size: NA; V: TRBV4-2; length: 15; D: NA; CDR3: CASSQDRGPPYEQYF; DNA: TGTGCCAGCAGCCAAGATCGGGGGCCGCCCTACGAGCAGTACTTC
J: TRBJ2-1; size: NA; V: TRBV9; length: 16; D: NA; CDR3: CASSVEGAGPYNEQFF; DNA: TGTGCCAGCAGCGTAGAAGGGGCTGGCCCCTACAATGAGCAGTTCTTC
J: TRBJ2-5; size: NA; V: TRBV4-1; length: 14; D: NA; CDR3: CASSVRQGRETQYF; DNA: TGCGCCAGCAGCGTTCGTCAGGGCCGAGAGACCCAGTACTTC
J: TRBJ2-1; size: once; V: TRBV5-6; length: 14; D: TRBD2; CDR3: CASSPASGIYEQFF; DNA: TGTGCCAGCAGCCCTGCTAGCGGGATCTATGAGCAGTTCTTC
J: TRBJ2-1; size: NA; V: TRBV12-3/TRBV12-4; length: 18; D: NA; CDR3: CASSFLGGSGSRPHEQFF; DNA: TGTGCCAGCAGCTTCCTGGGTGGTAGCGGCTCGAGACCCCATGAGCAGTTCTTC
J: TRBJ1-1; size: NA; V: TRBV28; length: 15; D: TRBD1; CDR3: CASSKQGTMNTEAFF; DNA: TGTGCCAGCAGTAAACAGGGGACAATGAACACTGAAGCTTTCTTT
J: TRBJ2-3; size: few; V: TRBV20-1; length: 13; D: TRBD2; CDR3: CSARQTSSDTQYF; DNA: TGCAGTGCTAGACAGACTAGCTCCGATACGCAGTATTTT
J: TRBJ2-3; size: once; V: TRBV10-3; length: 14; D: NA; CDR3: CAIQGGGRTDTQYF; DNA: TGTGCCATCCAGGGAGGGGGGAGAACAGATACGCAGTATTTT
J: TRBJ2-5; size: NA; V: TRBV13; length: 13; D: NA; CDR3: CASSLRGWETQYF; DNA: TGTGCCAGCAGCTTACGGGGTTGGGAGACCCAGTACTTC
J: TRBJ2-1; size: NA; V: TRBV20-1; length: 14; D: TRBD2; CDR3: CSAEPGLAANEQFF; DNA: TGCAGTGCGGAGCCGGGACTAGCGGCAAATGAGCAGTTCTTC
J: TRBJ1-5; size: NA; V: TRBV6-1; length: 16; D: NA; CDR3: CASSDQAGYSNQPQHF; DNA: TGTGCCAGCAGTGATCAAGCCGGTTATAGCAATCAGCCCCAGCATTTT
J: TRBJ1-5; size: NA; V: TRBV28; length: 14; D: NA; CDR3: CASSLGHDNQPQHF; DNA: TGTGCCAGCAGTTTGGGGCACGACAATCAGCCCCAGCATTTT
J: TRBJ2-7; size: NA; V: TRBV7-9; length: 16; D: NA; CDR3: CASSKQQVTGSDEQYF; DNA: TGTGCCAGCAGCAAACAGCAAGTAACGGGTAGCGACGAGCAGTACTTC
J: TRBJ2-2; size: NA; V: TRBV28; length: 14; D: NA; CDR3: CASSLGTLTGELFF; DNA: TGTGCCAGCAGCTTGGGGACTCTCACCGGGGAGCTGTTTTTT
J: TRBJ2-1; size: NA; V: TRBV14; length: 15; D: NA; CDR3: CASSQGRSSYNEQFF; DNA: TGTGCCAGCAGCCAGGGTCGCAGCTCCTACAATGAGCAGTTCTTC
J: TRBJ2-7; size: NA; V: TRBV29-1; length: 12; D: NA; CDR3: CSVRGDRYEQYF; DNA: TGCAGCGTTCGGGGAGACAGATACGAGCAGTACTTC
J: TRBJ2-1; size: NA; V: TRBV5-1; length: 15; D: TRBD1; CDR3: CASSLTRQGFDEQFF; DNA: TGCGCCAGCAGCTTGACCAGACAGGGTTTCGATGAGCAGTTCTTC
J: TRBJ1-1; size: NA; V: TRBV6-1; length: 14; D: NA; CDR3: CASSLPQTYTEAFF; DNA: TGTGCCAGCAGTCTCCCTCAGACTTACACTGAAGCTTTCTTT
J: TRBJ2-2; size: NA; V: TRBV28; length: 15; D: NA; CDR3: CASSLYSRGTGELFF; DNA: TGTGCCAGCAGTCTATACAGCAGGGGTACCGGGGAGCTGTTTTTT